The source of this TCR beta chain is a study of glioma-infiltrating T cells after dendritic cell vaccination. Study-wide context: Dendritic cell vaccination trial patients had either newly diagnosed or recurrent glioblastoma.

The immunoSEQ assay amplified TCRB CDR3 from up to roughly 2 ug DNA. Amplification used 60 V beta primers and 13 J beta primers. Some clones are missing from TCRdb's copy, which holds only in-frame ones; the method was immunoSEQ multiplex PCR. The sample gives roughly 83,000 clones, about nine tenths of which show up once; roughly 14% is in the top ten. The germline CDR1 and CDR2 sequences are SQVTM and ANQGSEA. J was trimmed by 7 bases and V by 6 bases; bases with no gene match: 8. This CDR3 has 13 amino acids. V is TRBV29-1 and J is TRBJ1-2; 10 bases agree with TRBD1. Sequenced material: blood, taken before dendritic cell vaccination. The clonotype comes from a human donor with glioblastoma. As DNA, the CDR3 is TGCAGCGTGAGCCGGGACAGGGGTACTGGCTACACCTTC. Protein product: CSVSRDRGTGYTF.